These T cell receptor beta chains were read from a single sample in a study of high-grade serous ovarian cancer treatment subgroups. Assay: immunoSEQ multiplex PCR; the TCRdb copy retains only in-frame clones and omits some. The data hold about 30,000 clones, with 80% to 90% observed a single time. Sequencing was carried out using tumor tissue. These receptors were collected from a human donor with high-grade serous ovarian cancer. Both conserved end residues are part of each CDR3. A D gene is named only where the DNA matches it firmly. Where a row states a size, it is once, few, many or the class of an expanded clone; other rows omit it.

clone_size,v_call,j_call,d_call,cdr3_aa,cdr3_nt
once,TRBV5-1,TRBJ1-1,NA,CASSLARGTPAFF,TGCGCCAGCAGCTTGGCTCGCGGGACGCCAGCTTTCTTT
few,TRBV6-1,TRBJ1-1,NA,CASSDWARAEAFF,TGTGCCAGCAGTGACTGGGCAAGGGCTGAAGCTTTCTTT
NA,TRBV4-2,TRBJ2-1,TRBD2,CASSQTSGTQNEQFF,TGTGCCAGCAGCCAAACTAGCGGGACTCAAAATGAGCAGTTCTTC
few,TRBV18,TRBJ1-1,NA,CASSATGGADTEAFF,TGTGCCAGCTCAGCCACGGGGGGGGCGGACACTGAAGCTTTCTTT
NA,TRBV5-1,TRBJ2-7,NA,CASSLQTGSYEQYF,TGCGCCAGCAGCTTACAGACAGGATCCTACGAGCAGTACTTC
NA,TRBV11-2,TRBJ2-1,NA,CASLIDNEQFF,TGTGCCAGCTTAATTGACAATGAGCAGTTCTTC
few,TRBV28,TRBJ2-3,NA,CASRAGFPSTDTQYF,TGTGCCAGCAGGGCGGGATTTCCTAGCACAGATACGCAGTATTTT
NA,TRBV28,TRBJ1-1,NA,CASSLGTGNTEAFF,TGTGCCAGCAGTTTGGGGACGGGGAACACTGAAGCTTTCTTT
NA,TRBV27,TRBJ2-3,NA,CASSSNPLGGASTDTQYF,TGTGCCAGCAGTTCCAACCCCTTGGGGGGGGCTAGCACAGATACGCAGTATTTT
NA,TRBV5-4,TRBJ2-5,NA,CASSNGWRRETQYF,TGTGCCAGCAGCAACGGGTGGAGGCGAGAGACCCAGTACTTC
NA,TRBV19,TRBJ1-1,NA,CASSGLTGYLNTEAFF,TGTGCCAGTAGTGGACTTACAGGTTACCTGAACACTGAAGCTTTCTTT
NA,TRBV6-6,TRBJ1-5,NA,CASSYGKGSNQPQHF,TGTGCCAGCAGTTACGGGAAGGGGAGCAATCAGCCCCAGCATTTT
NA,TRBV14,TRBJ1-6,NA,CASSQAGRVRSPLHF,TGTGCCAGCAGCCAAGCTGGCAGGGTACGCTCACCCCTCCACTTT
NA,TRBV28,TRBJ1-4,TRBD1,CASRQLPWTGSNEKLFF,TGTGCCAGCAGACAACTTCCCTGGACAGGGTCTAATGAAAAACTGTTTTTT
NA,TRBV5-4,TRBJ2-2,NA,CASSPGTYNTGELFF,TGTGCCAGCAGTCCCGGGACATATAACACCGGGGAGCTGTTTTTT
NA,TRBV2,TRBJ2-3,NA,CASQGQGDTQYF,TGTGCCAGCCAGGGTCAGGGAGATACGCAGTATTTT
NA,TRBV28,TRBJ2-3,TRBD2,CASSQTGLASADTQYF,TGTGCCAGCAGTCAGACGGGACTAGCATCAGCAGATACGCAGTATTTT
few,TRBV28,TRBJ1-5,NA,CASTQVEQPQHF,TGTGCCAGCACCCAGGTGGAACAGCCCCAGCATTTT
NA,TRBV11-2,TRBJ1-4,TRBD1,CASSSVGTGDEKLFF,TGTGCCAGCAGCTCAGTCGGGACAGGCGATGAAAAACTGTTTTTT
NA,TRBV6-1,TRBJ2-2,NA,CANRGYTGELFF,TGTGCCAACAGAGGCTACACCGGGGAGCTGTTTTTT
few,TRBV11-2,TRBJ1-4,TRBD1,CASSPPGQGIRTNEKLFF,TGTGCCAGCAGCCCCCCGGGACAGGGGATAAGAACTAATGAAAAACTGTTTTTT
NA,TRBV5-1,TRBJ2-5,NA,CASSLEGEETQYF,TGCGCCAGCAGCTTGGAGGGAGAAGAGACCCAGTACTTC
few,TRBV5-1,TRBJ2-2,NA,CASSEKAGVTGELFF,TGCGCCAGCAGCGAGAAGGCAGGGGTCACCGGGGAGCTGTTTTTT
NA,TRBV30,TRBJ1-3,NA,CAWSVLGTSGNTIYF,TGTGCCTGGAGTGTTTTGGGGACCTCTGGGAACACCATATATTTT
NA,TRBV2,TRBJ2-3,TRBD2,CASSRILAGGPSDTQYF,TGTGCCAGCAGCCGAATTTTAGCGGGAGGGCCCTCAGATACGCAGTATTTT
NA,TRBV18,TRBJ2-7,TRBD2,CASSPSGGFYEQYF,TGTGCCAGCTCACCATCGGGGGGTTTTTACGAGCAGTACTTC
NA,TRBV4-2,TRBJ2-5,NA,CASSQGRPAETQYF,TGTGCCAGCAGCCAAGGACGTCCCGCGGAGACCCAGTACTTC
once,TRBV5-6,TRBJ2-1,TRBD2,CASSLASGSFHNEQFF,TGTGCCAGCAGCTTGGCTAGCGGGAGTTTCCACAATGAGCAGTTCTTC
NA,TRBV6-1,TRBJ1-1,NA,CASSGRSPMNTEAFF,TGTGCCAGCAGTGGGAGGTCCCCTATGAACACTGAAGCTTTCTTT
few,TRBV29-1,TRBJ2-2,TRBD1,CSVEDRGSNTGELFF,TGCAGCGTTGAGGACAGGGGGTCGAACACCGGGGAGCTGTTTTTT
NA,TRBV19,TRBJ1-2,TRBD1,CASSIVMLGDRARYTF,TGTGCCAGTAGTATAGTAATGCTGGGGGACAGGGCCCGCTACACCTTC
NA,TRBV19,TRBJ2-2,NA,CASSITPGLGGSGELFF,TGTGCCAGTAGTATCACCCCAGGGCTGGGCGGGTCCGGGGAGCTGTTTTTT
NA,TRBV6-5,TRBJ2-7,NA,CASSLSRGLSYEQYF,TGTGCCAGCAGTTTGTCAAGGGGACTTTCCTACGAGCAGTACTTC
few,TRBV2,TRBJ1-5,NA,CASSAQGNQPQHF,TGTGCCAGCAGTGCCCAGGGCAATCAGCCCCAGCATTTT
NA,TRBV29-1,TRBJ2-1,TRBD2,CSVDGGIGVGYNEQFF,TGCAGCGTTGACGGGGGGATCGGGGTAGGCTACAATGAGCAGTTCTTC
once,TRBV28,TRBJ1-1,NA,CASLGNTEAFF,TGTGCCAGCTTGGGCAACACTGAAGCTTTCTTT
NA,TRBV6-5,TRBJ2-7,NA,CATRKDSSYEQYF,TGTGCCACCCGGAAGGACTCTTCCTACGAGCAGTACTTC
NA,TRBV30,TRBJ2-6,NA,CAWSRQTFSGANVLTF,TGTGCCTGGAGTCGGCAGACCTTCTCTGGGGCCAACGTCCTGACTTTC
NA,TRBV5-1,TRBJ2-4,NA,CASSPTTGRAGNIQYF,TGCGCCAGCAGCCCGACCACAGGGAGGGCGGGGAACATTCAGTACTTC
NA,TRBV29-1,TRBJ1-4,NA,CSVESGSEGATNEKLFF,TGCAGCGTTGAATCGGGGTCGGAGGGGGCAACTAATGAAAAACTGTTTTTT
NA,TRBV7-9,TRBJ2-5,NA,CASSLTVQETQYF,TGTGCCAGCAGCCTGACAGTACAAGAGACCCAGTACTTC
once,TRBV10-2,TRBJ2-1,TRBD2,CASSDPGLAGGPGQFF,TGCGCCAGCAGTGACCCGGGACTAGCGGGAGGGCCGGGGCAGTTCTTC
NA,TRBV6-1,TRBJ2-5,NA,CASSERRRLQETQYF,TGTGCCAGCAGTGAGCGCAGGAGACTTCAAGAGACCCAGTACTTC
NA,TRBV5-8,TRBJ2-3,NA,CARGRPTDTQYF,TGTGCCAGGGGCAGACCCACAGATACGCAGTATTTT
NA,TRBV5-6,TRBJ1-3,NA,CASSPSGTRVSTGNTIYF,TGTGCCAGCAGCCCGTCGGGGACTCGTGTGTCTACTGGAAACACCATATATTTT
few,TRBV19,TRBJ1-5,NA,CASRPGNQPQHF,TGTGCCAGTAGGCCAGGGAATCAGCCCCAGCATTTT
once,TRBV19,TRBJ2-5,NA,CASSRGQPQETQYF,TGTGCCAGTAGTCGTGGACAGCCACAAGAGACCCAGTACTTC
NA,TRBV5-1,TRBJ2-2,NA,CASSLGYSMSTANTGELFF,TGCGCCAGCAGCTTGGGGTATTCCATGTCCACCGCGAACACCGGGGAGCTGTTTTTT
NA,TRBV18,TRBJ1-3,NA,CASSPRGRTGNTIYF,TGTGCCAGCTCACCCCGAGGACGGACAGGAAACACCATATATTTT
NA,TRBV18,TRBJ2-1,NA,CASSPGENEQFF,TGTGCCAGCTCACCGGGGGAAAATGAGCAGTTCTTC
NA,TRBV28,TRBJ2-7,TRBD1,CASTPGTASYEQYF,TGTGCCAGCACCCCAGGGACAGCCTCCTACGAGCAGTACTTC
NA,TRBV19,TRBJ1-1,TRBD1,CASSHGTAHEAFF,TGTGCCAGTAGTCACGGGACAGCACATGAAGCTTTCTTT
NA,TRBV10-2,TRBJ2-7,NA,CASMGGPSSYEQYF,TGCGCCAGCATGGGGGGCCCTAGCTCCTACGAGCAGTACTTC
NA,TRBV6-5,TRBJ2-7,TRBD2,CASSYYGGEQYF,TGTGCCAGCAGTTACTACGGGGGGGAGCAGTACTTC
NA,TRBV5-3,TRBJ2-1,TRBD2,CARRPGTSGRNEQFF,TGTGCCAGAAGGCCCGGGACTAGCGGGAGGAATGAGCAGTTCTTC
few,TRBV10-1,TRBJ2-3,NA,CASSLYRDTDTQYF,TGCGCCAGCAGTCTGTACAGGGACACAGATACGCAGTATTTT
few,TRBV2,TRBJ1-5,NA,CASSAGYQPQHF,TGTGCCAGCAGTGCAGGGTATCAGCCCCAGCATTTT